This T cell receptor (beta chain) was identified during a study of T cell responses to AZD1222 COVID-19 vaccine. Overall study findings and caveats: Seropositive AZD1222 recipients at baseline numbered only five to seven. Donor demographics were predominantly white British with a female majority; clonal diversity may be underestimated. Repertoires were obtained solely post-peak T cell response. Following two doses of AZD1222, Spike-specific TCR breadth and depth rose.

To note about this clone: The antigen is unknown.

The repertoire was sequenced with immunoSEQ multiplex PCR; TCRdb's copy has only in-frame clones and lacks some. Among roughly 150,000 clones listed, roughly 87% were seen once. This specimen consisted of peripheral blood, obtained 28 days after the second AZD1222 dose. The origin of this receptor is an adult who received the AZD1222 COVID-19 vaccine.

The CDR3 region is CASSVGGAGDTQYF. In DNA, the CDR3 is TGTGCCAGCAGCGTAGGGGGGGCCGGGGATACGCAGTATTTT. This chain connects TRBV9 to TRBJ2-3; the D gene could be TRBD1 or TRBD2 (6 bases each). CDR1 SGDLS and CDR2 YYNGEE come from the germline V gene. This CDR3 has 14 residues. V was clipped by 0 bases and J by 6 bases, with 11 bases between them.